This T cell receptor beta chain originates from a study of blood T cell repertoires in COVID-19. The wider study: From the United States, Italy and Spain came samples of acute and convalescent COVID-19. The analysed material was cDNA or gDNA that came from T cells, B-cell-depleted T cells, or PBMCs.

Source study methods: Amplified reference gene primers provided the basis for estimating nucleated cell counts. Profiling relied on immunoSEQ multiplex PCR, and the TCRdb table lists in-frame clones only, not all of them. The V and J calls and clone size are taken from that table; D and trimming were inferred from the DNA. The table lists 150,000 or so clones, around 80% of them singletons. The CDR3 is 12 amino acids. V gave up 2 bases and J gave up 3 bases, with 5 bases separating them. Germline values: CDR1 KGHSH, CDR2 LQKENI. This TCR came from a human donor with acute or convalescent COVID-19. The donor label of this sample is uncertain. The chain combines TRBV18 with TRBJ2-7, with D unresolved. Sequencing was performed on peripheral blood. This chain's CDR3 is CASSPTDYEQYF. Here the CDR3 DNA reads TGTGCCAGCTCACCAACAGACTACGAGCAGTACTTC.